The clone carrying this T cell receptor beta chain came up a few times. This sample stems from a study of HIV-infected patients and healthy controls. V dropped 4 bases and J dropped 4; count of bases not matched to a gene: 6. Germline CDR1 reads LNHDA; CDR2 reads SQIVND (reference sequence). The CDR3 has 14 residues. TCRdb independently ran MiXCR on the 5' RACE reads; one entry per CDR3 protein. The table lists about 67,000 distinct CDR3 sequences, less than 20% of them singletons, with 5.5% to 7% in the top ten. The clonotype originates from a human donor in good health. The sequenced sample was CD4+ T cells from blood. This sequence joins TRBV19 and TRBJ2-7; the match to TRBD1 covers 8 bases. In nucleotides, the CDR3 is TGTGCCAGTAGTAGACAGGGGCAGTTGTACGAGCAGTACTTC. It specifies CASSRQGQLYEQYF.